This T cell receptor (beta chain) was recovered during a study of Graves' ophthalmopathy and Graves' hyperthyroidism. Study context: At initial diagnosis, peripheral blood was obtained, and this preceded any treatment.

Study-wide results and caveats: Most clonotypes expanded in thyroid above 0.001 frequency were present in blood too.

Researchers took RNA transcripts and amplified TCR beta CDR3 regions from them. After a first-round RT-PCR with HTBI primers, a second-round multiplex PCR was run. MiXCR, run by TCRdb on the multiplex PCR reads, gives a single entry per CDR3 protein. The sample lists roughly 610,000 distinct CDR3 sequences, 22% occurring once. For this clonotype: Its antigen is unknown.

V lost 4 bases, J lost 4 bases, and 13 bases lay in between. In germline, CDR1 is KGHSH, CDR2 LQKENI. The CDR3 runs to 14 residues. The chain has TRBV18 and TRBJ1-1; D gene ambiguous. Sequenced material: peripheral blood. This clonotype originated in a young woman with stable Graves' hyperthyroidism. Some clones in this sample may be carry-over from other donors' samples. The CDR3 spells CASSQNDTGTEAFF. CDR3 nucleotides: TGTGCCAGCTCACAAAATGACACGGGCACTGAAGCTTTCTTT.